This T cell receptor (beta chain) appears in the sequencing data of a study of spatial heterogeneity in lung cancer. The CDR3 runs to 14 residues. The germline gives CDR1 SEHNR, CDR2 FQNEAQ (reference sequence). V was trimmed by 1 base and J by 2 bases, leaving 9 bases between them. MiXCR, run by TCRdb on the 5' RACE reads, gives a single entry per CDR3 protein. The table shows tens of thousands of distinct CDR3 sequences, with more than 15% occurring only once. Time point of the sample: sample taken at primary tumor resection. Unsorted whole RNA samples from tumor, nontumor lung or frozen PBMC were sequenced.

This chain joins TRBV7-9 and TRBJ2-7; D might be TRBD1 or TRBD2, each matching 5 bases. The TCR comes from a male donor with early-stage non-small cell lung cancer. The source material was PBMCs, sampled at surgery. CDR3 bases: TGTGCCAGCAGCTTAGTGCAGGGACCCTACGAGCAGTACTTC. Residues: CASSLVQGPYEQYF.